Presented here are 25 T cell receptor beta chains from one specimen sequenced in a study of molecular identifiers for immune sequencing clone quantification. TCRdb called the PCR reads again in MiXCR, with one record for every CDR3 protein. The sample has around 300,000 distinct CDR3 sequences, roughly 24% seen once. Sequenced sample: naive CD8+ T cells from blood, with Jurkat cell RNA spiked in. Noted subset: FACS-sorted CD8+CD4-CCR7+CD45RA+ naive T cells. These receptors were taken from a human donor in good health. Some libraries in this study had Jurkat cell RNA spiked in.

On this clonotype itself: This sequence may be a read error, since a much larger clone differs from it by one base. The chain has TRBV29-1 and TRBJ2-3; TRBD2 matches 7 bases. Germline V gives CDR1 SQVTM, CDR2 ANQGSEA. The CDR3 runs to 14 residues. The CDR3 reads CSVEGKTSTDTLYF. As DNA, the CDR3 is TGCAGCGTTGAGGGGAAGACTAGCACAGATACGCTGTATTTT.

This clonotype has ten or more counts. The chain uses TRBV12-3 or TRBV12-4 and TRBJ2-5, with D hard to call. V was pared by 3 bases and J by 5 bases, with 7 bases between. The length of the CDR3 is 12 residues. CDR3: CASSFAGETQYF. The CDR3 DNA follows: TGTGCCAGCAGTTTCGCCGGCGAGACCCAGTACTTC.

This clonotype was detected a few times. The CDR3 DNA follows: TGTGCCAGCAGCACCGGGACTAGCAGTCCCAATGAGCAGTTCTTC. This codes for CASSTGTSSPNEQFF. This chain joins TRBV28 and TRBJ2-1, with 9 bases fitting TRBD2. J gave up 6 bases and V 6 bases, and 9 bases lay outside the gene matches. Looked up from germline, CDR1 is MDHEN and CDR2 is SYDVKM. CDR3 length equals 15 residues.

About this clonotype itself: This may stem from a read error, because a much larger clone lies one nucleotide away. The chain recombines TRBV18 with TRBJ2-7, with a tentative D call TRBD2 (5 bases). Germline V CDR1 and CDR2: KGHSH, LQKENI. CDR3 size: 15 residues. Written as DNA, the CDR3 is TGTGCCAGCCCACCTACCGCTCGGGATATTAACGAGCAGTACTTC. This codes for CASPPTARDINEQYF.

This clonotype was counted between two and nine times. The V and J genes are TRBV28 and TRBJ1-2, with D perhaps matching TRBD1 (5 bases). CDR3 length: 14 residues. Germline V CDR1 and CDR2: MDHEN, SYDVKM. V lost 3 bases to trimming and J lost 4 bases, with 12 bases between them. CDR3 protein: CASSLLGEAYGYTF. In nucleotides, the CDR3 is TGTGCCAGCAGTTTGTTGGGGGAAGCCTATGGCTACACCTTC.

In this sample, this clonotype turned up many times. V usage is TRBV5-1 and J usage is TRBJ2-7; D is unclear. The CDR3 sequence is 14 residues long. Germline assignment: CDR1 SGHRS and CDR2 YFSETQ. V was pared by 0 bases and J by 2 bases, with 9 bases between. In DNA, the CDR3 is TGCGCCAGCAGCTTGGTTCCGGCCGCCTACGAGCAGTACTTC. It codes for CASSLVPAAYEQYF.

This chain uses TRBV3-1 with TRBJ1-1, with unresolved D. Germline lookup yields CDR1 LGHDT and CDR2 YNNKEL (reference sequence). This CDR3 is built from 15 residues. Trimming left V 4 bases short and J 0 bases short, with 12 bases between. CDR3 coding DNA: TGTGCCAGCAGCCGAACACAGAACATGAACACTGAAGCTTTCTTT. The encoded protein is CASSRTQNMNTEAFF. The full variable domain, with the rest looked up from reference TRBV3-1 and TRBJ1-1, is DTAVSQTPKYLVTQMGNDKSIKCEQNLGHDTMYWYKQDSKKFLKIMFSYNNKELIINETVPNRFSPKSPDKAHLNLHINSLELGDSAVYFCASSRTQNMNTEAFFGQGTRLTVV.

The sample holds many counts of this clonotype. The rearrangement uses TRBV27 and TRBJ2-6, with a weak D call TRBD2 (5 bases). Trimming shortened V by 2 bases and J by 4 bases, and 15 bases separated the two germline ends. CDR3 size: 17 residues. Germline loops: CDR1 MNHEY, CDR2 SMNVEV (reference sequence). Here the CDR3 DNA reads TGTGCCAGCAGTTTAGGTTTACCGGGGTCGGGGGCCAACGTCCTGACTTTC. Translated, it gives CASSLGLPGSGANVLTF. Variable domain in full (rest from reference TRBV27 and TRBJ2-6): EAQVTQNPRYLITVTGKKLTVTCSQNMNHEYMSWYRQDPGLGLRQIYYSMNVEVTDKGDVPEGYKVSRKEKRNFPLILESPSPNQTSLYFCASSLGLPGSGANVLTFGAGSRLTVL.

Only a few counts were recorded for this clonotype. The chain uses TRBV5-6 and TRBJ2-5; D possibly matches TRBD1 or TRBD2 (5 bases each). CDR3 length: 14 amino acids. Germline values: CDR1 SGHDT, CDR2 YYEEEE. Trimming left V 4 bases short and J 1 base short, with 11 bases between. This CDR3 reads CASSGERGQETQYF. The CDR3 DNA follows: TGTGCCAGCAGCGGGGAGAGGGGCCAAGAGACCCAGTACTTC.

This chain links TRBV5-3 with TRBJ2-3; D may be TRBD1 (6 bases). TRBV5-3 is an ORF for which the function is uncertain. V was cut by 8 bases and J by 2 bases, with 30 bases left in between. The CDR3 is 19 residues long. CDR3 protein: CASSIPTGIAYEFTDTQYF. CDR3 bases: TGTGCCAGCAGCATCCCTACAGGGATTGCGTACGAATTCACAGATACGCAGTATTTT.

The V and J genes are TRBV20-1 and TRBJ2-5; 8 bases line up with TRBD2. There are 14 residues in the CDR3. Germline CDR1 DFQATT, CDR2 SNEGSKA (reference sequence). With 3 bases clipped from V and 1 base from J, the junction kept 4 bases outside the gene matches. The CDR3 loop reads CSARASGPQETQYF. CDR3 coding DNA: TGCAGTGCTAGGGCTAGCGGGCCCCAAGAGACCCAGTACTTC.

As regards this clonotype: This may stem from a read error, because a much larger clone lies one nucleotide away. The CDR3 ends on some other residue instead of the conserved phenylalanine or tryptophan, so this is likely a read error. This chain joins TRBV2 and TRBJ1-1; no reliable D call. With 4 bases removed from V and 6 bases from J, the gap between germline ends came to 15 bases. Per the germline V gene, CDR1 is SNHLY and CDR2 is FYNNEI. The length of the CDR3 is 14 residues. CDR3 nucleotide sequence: TGTGCCAGCAGTGGGCCCGGGGAGGTCCCTGAAGCTTTCTTG. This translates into CASSGPGEVPEAFL.

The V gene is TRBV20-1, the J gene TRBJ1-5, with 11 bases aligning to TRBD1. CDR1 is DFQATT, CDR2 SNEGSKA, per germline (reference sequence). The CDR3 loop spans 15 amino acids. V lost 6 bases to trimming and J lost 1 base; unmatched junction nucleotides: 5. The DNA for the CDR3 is TGCAGTGCCGAGGACAGGGGGCTCAGCAATCAGCCCCAGCATTTT. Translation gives CSAEDRGLSNQPQHF.

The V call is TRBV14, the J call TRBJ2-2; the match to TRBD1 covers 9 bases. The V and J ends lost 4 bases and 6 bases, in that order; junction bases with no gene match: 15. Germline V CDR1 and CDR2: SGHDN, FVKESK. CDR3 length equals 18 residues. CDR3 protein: CASSPYTGTGTFPGELFF. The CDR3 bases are TGTGCCAGCAGCCCTTACACCGGGACAGGGACGTTTCCCGGGGAGCTGTTTTTT.

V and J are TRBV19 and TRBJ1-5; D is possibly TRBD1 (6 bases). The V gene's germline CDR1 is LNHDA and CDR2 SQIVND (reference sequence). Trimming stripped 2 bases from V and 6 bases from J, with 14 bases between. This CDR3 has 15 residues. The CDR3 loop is CASSISRGHSQPQHF. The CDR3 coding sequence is TGTGCCAGTAGTATATCTCGGGGGCATAGTCAGCCCCAGCATTTT.

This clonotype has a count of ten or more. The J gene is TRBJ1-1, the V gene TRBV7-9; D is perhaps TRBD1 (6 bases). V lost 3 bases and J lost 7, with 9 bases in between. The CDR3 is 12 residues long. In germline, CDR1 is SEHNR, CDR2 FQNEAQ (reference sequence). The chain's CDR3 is CASSFGQIEAFF. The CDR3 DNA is TGTGCCAGCAGCTTCGGACAGATTGAAGCTTTCTTT.

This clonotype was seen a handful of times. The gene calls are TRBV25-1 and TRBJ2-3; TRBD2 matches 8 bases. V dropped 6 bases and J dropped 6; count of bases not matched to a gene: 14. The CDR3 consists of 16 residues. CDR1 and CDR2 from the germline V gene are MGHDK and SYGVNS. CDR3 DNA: TGTGCCAGCAGGGGGGGACTAGTCGACCGGCCGGATACGCAGTATTTT. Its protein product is CASRGGLVDRPDTQYF.

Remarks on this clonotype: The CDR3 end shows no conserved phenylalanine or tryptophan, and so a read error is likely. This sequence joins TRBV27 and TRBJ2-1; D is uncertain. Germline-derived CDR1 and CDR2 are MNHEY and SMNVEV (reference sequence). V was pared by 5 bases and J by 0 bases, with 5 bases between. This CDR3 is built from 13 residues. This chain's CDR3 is CASSPGSYNEQFS. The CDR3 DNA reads TGTGCCAGCAGTCCTGGCTCCTACAATGAGCAGTTCTCC.

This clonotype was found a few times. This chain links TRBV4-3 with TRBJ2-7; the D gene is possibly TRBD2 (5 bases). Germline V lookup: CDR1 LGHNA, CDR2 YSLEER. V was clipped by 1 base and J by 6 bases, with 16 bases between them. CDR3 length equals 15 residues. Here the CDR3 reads CASSQVSTGISEQYF. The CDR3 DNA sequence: TGCGCCAGCAGCCAAGTTAGTACGGGAATCTCCGAGCAGTACTTC.

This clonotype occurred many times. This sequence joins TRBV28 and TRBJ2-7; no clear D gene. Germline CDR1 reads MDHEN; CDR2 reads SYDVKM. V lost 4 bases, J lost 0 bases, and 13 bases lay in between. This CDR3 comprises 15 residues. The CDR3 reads CASSSPPTYSYEQYF. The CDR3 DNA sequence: TGTGCCAGCAGTTCCCCCCCGACTTACTCCTACGAGCAGTACTTC. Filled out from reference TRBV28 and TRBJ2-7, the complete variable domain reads DVKVTQSSRYLVKRTGEKVFLECVQDMDHENMFWYRQDPGLGLRLIYFSYDVKMKEKGDIPEGYSVSREKKERFSLILESASTNQTSMYLCASSSPPTYSYEQYFGPGTRLTVT.

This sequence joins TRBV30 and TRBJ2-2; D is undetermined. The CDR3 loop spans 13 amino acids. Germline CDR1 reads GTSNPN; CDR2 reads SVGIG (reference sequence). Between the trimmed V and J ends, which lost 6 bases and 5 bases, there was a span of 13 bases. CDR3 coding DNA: TGTGCCTGTCCCTATGAGAATACCGGGGAGCTGTTTTTT. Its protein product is CACPYENTGELFF. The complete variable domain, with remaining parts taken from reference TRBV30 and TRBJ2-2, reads SQTIHQWPATLVQPVGSPLSLECTVEGTSNPNLYWYRQAAGRGLQLLFYSVGIGQISSEVPQNLSASRPQDRQFILSSKKLLLSDSGFYLCACPYENTGELFFGEGSRLTVL.

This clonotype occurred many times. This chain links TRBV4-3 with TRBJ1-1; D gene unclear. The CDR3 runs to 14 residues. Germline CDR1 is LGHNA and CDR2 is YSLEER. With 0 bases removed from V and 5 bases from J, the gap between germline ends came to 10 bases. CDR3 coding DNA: TGCGCCAGCAGCCAAGATTCGGAGGTGACTGAAGCTTTCTTT. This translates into CASSQDSEVTEAFF.

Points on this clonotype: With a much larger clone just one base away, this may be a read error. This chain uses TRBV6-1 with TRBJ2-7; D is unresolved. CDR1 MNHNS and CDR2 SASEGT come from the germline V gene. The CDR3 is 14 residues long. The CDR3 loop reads CASGEVGNSYEQYF. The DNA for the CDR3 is TGTGCCAGCGGTGAGGTCGGAAACTCCTACGAGCAGTACTTC.

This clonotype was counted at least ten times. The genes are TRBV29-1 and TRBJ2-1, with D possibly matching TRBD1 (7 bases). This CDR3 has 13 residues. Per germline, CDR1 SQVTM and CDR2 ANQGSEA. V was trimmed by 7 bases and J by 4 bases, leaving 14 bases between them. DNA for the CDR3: TGCAGCGCCAGGGGGGTGAGGTACAATGAGCAGTTCTTC. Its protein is CSARGVRYNEQFF.

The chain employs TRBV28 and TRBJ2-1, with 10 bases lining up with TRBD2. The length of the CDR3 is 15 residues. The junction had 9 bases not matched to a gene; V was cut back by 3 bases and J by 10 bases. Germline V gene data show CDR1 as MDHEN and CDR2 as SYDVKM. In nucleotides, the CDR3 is TGTGCCAGCAGTTTTCGCGGGACTAGCGCGAGCGAGCAGTTCTTC. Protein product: CASSFRGTSASEQFF.